The 17 T cell receptor beta chains listed next were all sequenced from one sample in a study of blood T cell repertoires in COVID-19. Only in-frame clones appear in the TCRdb table, and some are missing; sequencing was by immunoSEQ multiplex PCR. Among roughly 220,000 clones listed, about 84% were seen once. Input material: PBMCs or T cells enriched from blood (not recorded which). The receptors shown here come from a man aged 25 to 45 with acute COVID-19.

The J gene is TRBJ2-1, the V gene TRBV10-2, with 9 bases identical to TRBD1. The trim removed 3 bases at V and 14 bases at J, leaving 5 bases unmatched. CDR3 length: 12 residues. Germline values: CDR1 WSHSY, CDR2 SAAADI. The CDR3 DNA follows: TGCGCCAGCAGTGATCCCTGGACAGGGGAGTTCTTC. Translation gives CASSDPWTGEFF.

Points on this clone: Other DNA sequences from this sample encode an identical CDR3 as well. This chain links TRBV7-2 with TRBJ2-5, with D perhaps TRBD1 (5 bases). Trimming shortened V by 5 bases and J by 1 base, and 8 bases separated the two germline ends. The CDR3 has 13 amino acids. Germline V gene lookup returns CDR1 SGHTA and CDR2 FQGNSA. Here the CDR3 reads CASSSRVQETQYF. The DNA of the CDR3 is TGTGCCAGCAGCAGCAGGGTCCAAGAGACCCAGTACTTC.

CDR3 nucleotide sequence: TGTGCCAGCCTTTTGCAGGGATCTTGGGGCTACACCTTC. Translation: CASLLQGSWGYTF. The chain combines TRBV28 with TRBJ1-2, with D possibly being TRBD1 (5 bases). This CDR3 region has 13 residues. The germline gives CDR1 MDHEN, CDR2 SYDVKM. Trimming pared 8 bases from V and 8 bases from J, leaving 18 bases between.

This rearrangement joins TRBV5-4 to TRBJ1-5; 8 bases map to TRBD1. V trimming: 0 bases; J trimming: 9 bases; junction bases outside the gene matches: 8. Germline-derived CDR1 and CDR2 are SGHNT and YYREEE (reference sequence). The CDR3 sequence is 15 residues long. The CDR3 region has the DNA TGTGCCAGCAGCTTGGAGACACAGGGGGGCCGGCCCCAGCATTTT. It yields the protein CASSLETQGGRPQHF.

The chain recombines TRBV19 with TRBJ1-3; D remains unclear. Trimming cost V 6 bases and J 3 bases, with 9 bases left between them. Looked up from germline, CDR1 is LNHDA and CDR2 is SQIVND (reference sequence). The CDR3 loop spans 13 amino acids. CDR3 amino acids: CASRPGNGNTIYF. The CDR3 region has the DNA TGTGCCAGTAGGCCGGGGAATGGAAACACCATATATTTT.

J is TRBJ1-6 and V is TRBV19; no firm D call. V lost 4 bases, J lost 3 bases, and 7 bases lay in between. This CDR3 spans 14 amino acids. Germline loops: CDR1 LNHDA, CDR2 SQIVND (reference sequence). The DNA for the CDR3 is TGTGCCAGTAGTACCCCAGGCTATAATTCACCCCTCCACTTT. Protein: CASSTPGYNSPLHF.

The gene calls are TRBV6-1 and TRBJ2-1; D remains unclear. Germline CDR1 is MNHNS and CDR2 is SASEGT. The CDR3 length is 13 residues. Trimming cost V 2 bases and J 6 bases, with 8 bases left between them. The CDR3 protein is CASSETRGNEQFF. Written as DNA, the CDR3 is TGTGCCAGCAGTGAAACCCGAGGCAATGAGCAGTTCTTC.

This chain links TRBV3-1 (or the pseudogene TRBV3-2) with TRBJ2-3, with 11 nucleotides matching TRBD2. CDR3 length: 16 amino acids. Germline values: CDR1 LGHDT, CDR2 YNNKEL (reference sequence). V dropped 6 bases and J dropped 5; count of bases not matched to a gene: 10. CDR3 nucleotides: TGTGCCAGCAGTAGACTTAGCGGGGGGGCCGAAGATACGCAGTATTTT. It specifies CASSRLSGGAEDTQYF.

V and J are TRBV11-2 and TRBJ2-3; possible D gene TRBD1, 6 bases. Trimming removed 3 bases from V and 4 bases from J, with 17 bases in between. Per germline, CDR1 SGHAT and CDR2 FQNNGV. This CDR3 comprises 16 residues. The CDR3 DNA reads TGTGCCAGCAGCTTTTTCACAGGGATGGGGCCAGATACGCAGTATTTT. Amino acids: CASSFFTGMGPDTQYF.

V gene TRBV14 combines with J gene TRBJ1-1; unclear D gene. The CDR3 has 14 amino acids. Trimming took 4 bases from V and 8 from J, leaving 17 bases between them. The germline gives CDR1 SGHDN, CDR2 FVKESK. CDR3 loop: CASSPRIEGGEAFF. Here the CDR3 DNA reads TGTGCCAGCAGCCCCCGAATCGAGGGCGGGGAAGCTTTCTTT.

The J gene is TRBJ2-1, the V gene TRBV5-5; 7 bases align to TRBD2. V shed 4 bases, J shed 2 bases, and the junction held 3 bases outside the gene matches. Germline V gene data show CDR1 as SGHKS and CDR2 as YYEKEE (reference sequence). The CDR3 has 14 residues. In DNA form, the CDR3 reads TGTGCCAGCAGCCTCCGGGGGGCCTACAATGAGCAGTTCTTC. Protein: CASSLRGAYNEQFF.

In its sample, this clone was seen many times. This CDR3 reads CSAEGGLGNSPLHF. The CDR3, as DNA: TGCAGCGCGGAGGGCGGACTGGGGAATTCACCCCTCCACTTT. The chain combines TRBV29-1 with TRBJ1-6; D unresolved. Per germline, CDR1 SQVTM and CDR2 ANQGSEA. Deletions cut 7 bases from V and 7 bases from J, with 17 bases between. This CDR3 comprises 14 residues.

The chain recombines TRBV7-2 with TRBJ2-1; 7 bases match TRBD2. CDR3 length: 16 amino acids. V trimming: 0 bases; J trimming: 4 bases; junction bases outside the gene matches: 6. The germline gives CDR1 SGHTA, CDR2 FQGNSA. The CDR3 spells CASSLAHGGGYNEQFF. The DNA for the CDR3 is TGTGCCAGCAGCTTAGCCCACGGCGGGGGATACAATGAGCAGTTCTTC.

The chain recombines TRBV28 with TRBJ1-6; unclear D gene. Germline CDR1 reads MDHEN; CDR2 reads SYDVKM. This CDR3 contains 12 residues. Trimming removed 5 bases at V and 14 bases at J, with 13 bases between. The CDR3 bases are TGTGCCAGCAGTCTGGTAAGCCGGTCCCTCCACTTT. The encoded protein is CASSLVSRSLHF.

This clone came up a few times. The CDR3 protein is CASSYSRDNGYTF. For the CDR3, the DNA is TGTGCCAGCAGTTACTCACGGGACAATGGCTACACCTTC. The chain links TRBV6-5 to TRBJ1-2; D perhaps matches TRBD1 (6 bases). The germline V gene encodes CDR1 MNHEY and CDR2 SVGAGI. There are 13 residues in the CDR3. The V gene lost 0 bases and the J gene lost 6 bases, with 8 bases spanning the gap.

V is TRBV7-2 and J is TRBJ2-7; D is ambiguous. The V gene lost 4 bases and the J gene lost 2 bases, with 6 bases spanning the gap. There are 12 residues in the CDR3. Germline lookup yields CDR1 SGHTA and CDR2 FQGNSA. This CDR3 is CASSSFPYEQYF. DNA for the CDR3: TGTGCCAGCAGCTCCTTCCCCTACGAGCAGTACTTC. Supplemented by reference TRBV7-2 and TRBJ2-7, the full variable domain reads GAGVSQSPSNKVTEKGKDVELRCDPISGHTALYWYRQSLGQGLEFLIYFQGNSAPDKSGLPSDRFSAERTGGSVSTLTIQRTQQEDSAVYLCASSSFPYEQYFGPGTRLTVT.

The chain carries TRBV19 and TRBJ1-1; a weak D match, TRBD1 (5 bases). Trimming cost V 5 bases and J 0 bases, with 16 bases left between them. CDR1 and CDR2 from the germline V gene are LNHDA and SQIVND (reference sequence). The CDR3 length is 16 residues. CDR3 sequence: CASSPRQFLMNTEAFF. The CDR3 DNA is TGTGCCAGTAGTCCTCGACAGTTCTTAATGAACACTGAAGCTTTCTTT.